This T cell receptor beta chain was captured by sequencing in a study of T cell changes during pregnancy in multiple sclerosis (dated by TCRdb to between 2018 and 2021). Study-wide context: In women with multiple sclerosis, the researchers looked at how the T cell repertoire shifted as pregnancy progressed.

As for this clone: The antigen it binds to is not known. Base qualities were left out, and no much larger clone turns up one base away.

The receptor library was made with the immunoSEQ multiplex PCR assay. As stored in TCRdb, this immuneACCESS dataset retains in-frame rearrangements with V and J assigned. A fraction of the clones does not appear; measured against another copy, unresolved V genes explain less than half of the discrepancy, and the remainder lacks a known reason. The sample has some 17,000 clones on record, 84% of them singletons. Clones ranked in the top ten supply roughly a sixth of the sample. The germline V and J ends show losses of 2 bases and 0 bases respectively, and no gene match explains 4 bases of the junction. From cysteine to phenylalanine, the CDR3 is 16 amino acids long. This entry keeps only the CDR3 DNA: 48 bases, framed from base 1. Sequences MNHNS (CDR1) and SASEGT (CDR2) are obtained from the germline V gene.

The chain is encoded by TRBV6-1 joined to TRBJ2-3; TRBD2 fits 8 bases in the junction. The input for sequencing was CD8+ T cells from peripheral blood mononuclear cells, taken in the third trimester of pregnancy. The clonotype comes from a female donor in good health, enrolled as a control in a pregnancy study. The CDR3 reads as follows: CASSEWLAGSTDTQYF. The sequence in DNA is TGTGCCAGCAGTGAATGGCTAGCGGGCAGCACAGATACGCAGTATTTT.